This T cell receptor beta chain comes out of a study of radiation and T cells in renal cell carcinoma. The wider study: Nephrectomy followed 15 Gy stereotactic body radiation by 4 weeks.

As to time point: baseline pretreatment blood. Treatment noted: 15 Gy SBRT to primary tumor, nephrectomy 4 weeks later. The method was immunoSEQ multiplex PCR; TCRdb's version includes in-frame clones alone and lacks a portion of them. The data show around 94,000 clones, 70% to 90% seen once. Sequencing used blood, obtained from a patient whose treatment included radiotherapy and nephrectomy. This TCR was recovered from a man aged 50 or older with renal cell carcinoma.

The CDR3 loop reads CASSSTGMGEQYF. DNA of the CDR3: TGTGCCAGCAGCTCGACAGGGATGGGCGAGCAGTACTTC. V gene TRBV7-3 combines with J gene TRBJ2-7, with 7 bases that match TRBD1. The germline V gene encodes CDR1 SGHTA and CDR2 FQGTGA. With V trimmed by 4 bases and J by 6 bases, 6 bases remained unmatched. The CDR3 covers 13 residues. The variable domain in full, with the rest retrieved from reference TRBV7-3 and TRBJ2-7, is GAGVSQTPSNKVTEKGKYVELRCDPISGHTALYWYRQSLGQGPEFLIYFQGTGAADDSGLPNDRFFAVRPEGSVSTLKIQRTERGDSAVYLCASSSTGMGEQYFGPGTRLTVT.